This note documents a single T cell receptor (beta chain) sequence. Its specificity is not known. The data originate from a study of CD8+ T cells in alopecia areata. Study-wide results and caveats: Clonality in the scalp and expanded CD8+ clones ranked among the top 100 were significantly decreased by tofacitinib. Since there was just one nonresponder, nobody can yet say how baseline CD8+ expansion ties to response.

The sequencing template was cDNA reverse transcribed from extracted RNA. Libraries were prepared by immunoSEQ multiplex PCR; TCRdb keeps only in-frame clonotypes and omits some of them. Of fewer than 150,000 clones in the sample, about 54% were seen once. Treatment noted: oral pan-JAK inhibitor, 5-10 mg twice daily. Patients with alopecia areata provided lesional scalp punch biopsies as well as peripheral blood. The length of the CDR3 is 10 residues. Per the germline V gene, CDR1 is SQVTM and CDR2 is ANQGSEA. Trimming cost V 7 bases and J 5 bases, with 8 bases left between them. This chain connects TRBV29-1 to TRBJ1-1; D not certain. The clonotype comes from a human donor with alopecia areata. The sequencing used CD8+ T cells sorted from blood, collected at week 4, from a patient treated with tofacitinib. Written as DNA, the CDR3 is TGCAGCGCCGCACTGACTGAAGCTTTCTTT. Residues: CSAALTEAFF.